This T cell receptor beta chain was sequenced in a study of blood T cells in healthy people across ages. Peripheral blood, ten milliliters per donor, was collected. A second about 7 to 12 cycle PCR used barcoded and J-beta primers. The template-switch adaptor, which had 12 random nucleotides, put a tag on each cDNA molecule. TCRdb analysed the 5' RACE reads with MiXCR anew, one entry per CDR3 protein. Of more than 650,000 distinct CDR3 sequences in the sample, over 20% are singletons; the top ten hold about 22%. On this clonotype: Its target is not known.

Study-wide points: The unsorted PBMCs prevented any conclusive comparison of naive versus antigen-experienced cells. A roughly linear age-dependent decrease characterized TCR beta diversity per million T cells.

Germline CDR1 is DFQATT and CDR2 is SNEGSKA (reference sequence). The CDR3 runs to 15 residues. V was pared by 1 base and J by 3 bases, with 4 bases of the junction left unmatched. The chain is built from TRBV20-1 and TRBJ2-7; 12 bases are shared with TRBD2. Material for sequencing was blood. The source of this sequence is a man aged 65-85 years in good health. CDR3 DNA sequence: TGCAGTGCTAGAGTAACTAGCGGGGGGATCTACGAGCAGTACTTC. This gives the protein CSARVTSGGIYEQYF.